One T cell receptor (beta chain) is described in this entry. The antigen is unknown. The record originates from a study of T cells in narcolepsy. Background on the study: Donors had narcolepsy type 1 or type 2, or were healthy controls. General observations from the study: Autoreactive HCRT-specific and TRIB2-specific clonotypes were marked in same-patient CSF-versus-blood CD4+ comparisons. No autoreactive T cell clone sequences appeared in some memory CD4+ repertoires. Autoreactive clonotypes reportedly recurred in blood of same and different patients, not controls.

The data were produced by immunoSEQ multiplex PCR, yet TCRdb's version contains in-frame clones alone and is incomplete. The table shows tens of thousands of clones, with around 84% occurring only once. Trimming removed 4 bases from V and 0 bases from J; junction bases left unmatched: 10. Per the germline V gene, CDR1 is SGHRS and CDR2 is YFSETQ. This CDR3 has 18 residues. The TCR sequence derives from a human donor in good health. Sample: memory (CD45RA-) CD4+ T cells from blood. This chain connects TRBV5-1 to TRBJ2-3; 11 bases fit TRBD2. CDR3 nucleotide sequence: TGCGCCAGCAGCCTTAAAGGGACTAGCGGAACTAGCACAGATACGCAGTATTTT. Encoded protein: CASSLKGTSGTSTDTQYF. The full variable domain, rest sourced from reference TRBV5-1 and TRBJ2-3, is KAGVTQTPRYLIKTRGQQVTLSCSPISGHRSVSWYQQTPGQGLQFLFEYFSETQRNKGNFPGRFSGRQFSNSRSEMNVSTLELGDSALYLCASSLKGTSGTSTDTQYFGPGTRLTVL.